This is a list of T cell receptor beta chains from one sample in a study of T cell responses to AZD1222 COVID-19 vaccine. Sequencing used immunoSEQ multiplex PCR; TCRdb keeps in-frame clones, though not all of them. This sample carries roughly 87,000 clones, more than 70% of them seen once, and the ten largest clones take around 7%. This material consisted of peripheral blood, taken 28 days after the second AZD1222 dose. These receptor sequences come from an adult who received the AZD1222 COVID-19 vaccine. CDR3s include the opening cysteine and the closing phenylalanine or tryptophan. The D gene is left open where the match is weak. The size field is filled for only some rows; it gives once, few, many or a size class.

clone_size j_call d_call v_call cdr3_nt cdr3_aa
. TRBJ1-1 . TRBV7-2 TGTGCCAGCAGCCTTGGCTTTTTGGCTTTCTTT CASSLGFLAFF
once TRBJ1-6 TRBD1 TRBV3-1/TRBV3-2 TGTGCCAGCAGCCTCGGGGACAGAACTAATTCACCCCTCCACTTT CASSLGDRTNSPLHF
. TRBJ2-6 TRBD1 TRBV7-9 TGTGCCAGCAGTCTACAGGGGACCGGGGCCAACGTCCTGACTTTC CASSLQGTGANVLTF
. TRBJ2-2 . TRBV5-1 TGCGCCAGCAGTTGGGGGGTATCGAACACCGGGGAGCTGTTTTTT CASSWGVSNTGELFF
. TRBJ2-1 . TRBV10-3 TGTGCCATCAGGCCGCGACTGGGAGAGCAGTTCTTC CAIRPRLGEQFF
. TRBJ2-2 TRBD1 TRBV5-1 TGCGCCAGCAGCTATTACCAGGACAGGGGGCCCGGGGAGCTGTTTTTT CASSYYQDRGPGELFF
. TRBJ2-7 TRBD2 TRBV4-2 TGTGCCAGCAGCCAAGTTGCGGGAGGGCCACCCTACGAGCAGTACTTC CASSQVAGGPPYEQYF
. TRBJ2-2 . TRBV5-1 TGCGCCAGCAGCCCGGGGGGACAGGTGCCCACCACCGGGGAGCTGTTTTTT CASSPGGQVPTTGELFF
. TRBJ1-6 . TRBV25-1 TGTGCCAGCAGTGCTGACACTATCTATAATTCACCCCTCCACTTT CASSADTIYNSPLHF
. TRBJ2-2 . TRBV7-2 TGTGCCAGCAGCTTAATGAGGACTACGAACACCGGGGAGCTGTTTTTT CASSLMRTTNTGELFF
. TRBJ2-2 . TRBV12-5 TGTGCTAGTGGTTCGTACACCGGGGAGCTGTTTTTT CASGSYTGELFF
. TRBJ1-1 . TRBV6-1 TGTGCCAGCAGTGAAGCGCTTGGGGGGAACACTGAAGCTTTCTTT CASSEALGGNTEAFF
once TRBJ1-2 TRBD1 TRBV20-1 TGCAGTGCTACCCAGGGACAGGAGATTACCTTC CSATQGQEITF
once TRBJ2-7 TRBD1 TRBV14 TGTGCCAGCAGCCAAGTAGTCGGACAGGGTTCCTACGAGCAGTACTTC CASSQVVGQGSYEQYF
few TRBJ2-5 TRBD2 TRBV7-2 TGTGCCAGCAGCTTAAGTAGCGGGTCCCAAGAGACCCAGTACTTC CASSLSSGSQETQYF
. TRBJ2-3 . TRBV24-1 TGTGCCACCAGTGAGACTAGCACAGATACGCAGTATTTT CATSETSTDTQYF
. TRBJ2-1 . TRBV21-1 TGTGCCAGCAGCAACATGGGACTAGGGAGGAATGAGCAGTTCTTC CASSNMGLGRNEQFF
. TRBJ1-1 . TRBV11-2 TGTGCCAGCAGCCCACGTCAGGGAATTGAAGCTTTCTTT CASSPRQGIEAFF
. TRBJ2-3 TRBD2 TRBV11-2 TGTGCCAGCAGCTTCCACGGCACTAGCGGGAGCTCGACGCAGTATTTT CASSFHGTSGSSTQYF
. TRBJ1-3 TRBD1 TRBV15 TGTGCCACCAGCAGAGACCGGGACAGCTCTGGAAACACCATATATTTT CATSRDRDSSGNTIYF
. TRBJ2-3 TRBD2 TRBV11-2 TGTGCCAGCAGCCGAGGGACGTTCCCGGGACTAGCGGATACAGATACGCAGTATTTT CASSRGTFPGLADTDTQYF
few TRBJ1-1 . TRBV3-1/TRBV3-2 TGTGCCAGCAGCCAAGACACGGCAGGAGTCACTGAAGCTTTCTTT CASSQDTAGVTEAFF
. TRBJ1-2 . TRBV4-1 TGCGCCAGCAGCCAAGATTTGTCGGTACTTCGTGTGTACGGCTACACCTTC CASSQDLSVLRVYGYTF
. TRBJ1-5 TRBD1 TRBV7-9 TGTGCCAGCAGCTTTAGTCCAGGGGGCCCGGTTAGCAATCAGCCCCAGCATTTT CASSFSPGGPVSNQPQHF
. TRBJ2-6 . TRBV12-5 TGTGCTAGTGGTTTGTTCACCTCTGGGGCCAACGTCCTGACTTTC CASGLFTSGANVLTF
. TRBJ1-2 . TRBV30 TGTGCCTGGAAGAAACAGGGTTATTATGGCTACACCTTC CAWKKQGYYGYTF
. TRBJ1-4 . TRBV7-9 TGTGCCAGCAGCCCTCCGTTAGACCCGAATGAAAAACTGTTTTTT CASSPPLDPNEKLFF
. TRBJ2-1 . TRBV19 TGTGCCAGTAGCCTGACTAGGCACAATGAGCAGTTCTTC CASSLTRHNEQFF
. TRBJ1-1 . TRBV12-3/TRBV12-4 TGTGCCAGCAGTTTGGACAGAACTGAAGCTTTCTTT CASSLDRTEAFF
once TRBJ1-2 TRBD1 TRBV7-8 TGTGCCAGCAGCCCCTGGACAGGGGGCGTTTACTATGGCTACACCTTC CASSPWTGGVYYGYTF
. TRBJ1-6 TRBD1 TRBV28 TGTGCCAGCAACCCGGACAGGGGTTATAATTCACCCCTCCACTTT CASNPDRGYNSPLHF
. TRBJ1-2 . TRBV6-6 TGTGCCAGCAGTTACTCCGGGGGGGAGTACGATGGCTACACCTTC CASSYSGGEYDGYTF